The present TCR beta chain was sequenced within a study of spatial heterogeneity in lung cancer. For the study at large: Detected beta-chain sequences consistently exceeded alpha-chain sequences. Averaged across combinations, each unique TCR and UMI pairing appeared more than ten times in raw reads, which were uncorrected.

This clonotype has a count of ten or more. Stated time point: blood at routine non-recurrence follow-up after resection. Sequencing was performed on whole RNA extracted from tumor and nontumor lung tissue, or from frozen PBMC, and the material was left unsorted. TCRdb reprocessed the 5' RACE reads via MiXCR and lists one record per CDR3 protein. The repertoire holds about 52,000 distinct CDR3 sequences, with roughly 7.4% as singletons. The CDR3 is made up of 13 amino acids. V was pared by 4 bases and J by 6 bases, with 10 bases between. Looked up from germline, CDR1 is SGHTA and CDR2 is FQGNSA. The material sequenced was PBMCs, taken at follow-up. The TCR comes from a female donor with early-stage non-small cell lung cancer. The chain couples TRBV7-2 to TRBJ1-5, with D hard to call. In DNA form, the CDR3 reads TGTGCCAGCAGCTCCACCCCTGGTCAGCCCCAGCATTTT. Translated: CASSSTPGQPQHF.